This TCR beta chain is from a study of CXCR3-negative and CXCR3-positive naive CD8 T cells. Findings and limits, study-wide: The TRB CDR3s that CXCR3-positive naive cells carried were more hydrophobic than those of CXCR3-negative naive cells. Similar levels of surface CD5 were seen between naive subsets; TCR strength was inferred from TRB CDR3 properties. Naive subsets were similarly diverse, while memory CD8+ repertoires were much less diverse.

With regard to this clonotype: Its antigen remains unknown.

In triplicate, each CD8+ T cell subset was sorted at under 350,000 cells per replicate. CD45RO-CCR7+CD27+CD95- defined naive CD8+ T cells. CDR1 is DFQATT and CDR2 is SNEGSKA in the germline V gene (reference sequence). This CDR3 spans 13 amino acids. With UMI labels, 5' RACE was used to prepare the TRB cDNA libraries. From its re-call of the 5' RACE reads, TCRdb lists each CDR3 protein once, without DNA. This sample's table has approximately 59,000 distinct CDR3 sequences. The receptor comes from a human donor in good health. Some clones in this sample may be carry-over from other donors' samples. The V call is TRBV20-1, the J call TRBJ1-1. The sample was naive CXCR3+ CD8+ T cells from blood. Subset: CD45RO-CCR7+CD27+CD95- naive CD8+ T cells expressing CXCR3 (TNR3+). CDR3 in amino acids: CSARQAGNTEAFF.